This entry lists 28 T cell receptor beta chains sequenced from one sample in a study of neoadjuvant anti-PD-1 for oral cavity cancer. Only in-frame clones appear in the TCRdb table, and some are missing; sequencing was by immunoSEQ multiplex PCR. Of tens of thousands of clones listed, around 88% are singletons. The source was PBMCs, collected before nivolumab (anti-PD-1) treatment. The receptors come from a person between 35 and 79 years old with oral cavity squamous cell carcinoma.

The chain has TRBV11-1 and TRBJ1-5, with a weak D call TRBD1 (5 bases). This CDR3 region has 15 residues. Germline V gene data show CDR1 as SGHAT and CDR2 as FQDESV (reference sequence). Trimming cost V 5 bases and J 3 bases, with 14 bases left between them. The CDR3 is CASSHDGTDNQPQHF. CDR3 nucleotide sequence: TGTGCCAGCAGCCACGATGGGACGGACAATCAGCCCCAGCATTTT.

The V and J genes are TRBV5-1 and TRBJ1-5; maybe TRBD1 (5 bases). Germline assignment: CDR1 SGHRS and CDR2 YFSETQ. V was clipped by 0 bases and J by 4 bases, with 8 bases between them. The CDR3 covers 14 residues. The CDR3 here is CASSLGGKNQPQHF. CDR3 coding DNA: TGCGCCAGCAGCTTGGGGGGGAAGAATCAGCCCCAGCATTTT.

This clone has just a few counts. The CDR3 DNA reads as TGTGCCAGCAGCCTTAGACGATTCGACAGTCCTAATTCACCCCTCCACTTT. Protein product: CASSLRRFDSPNSPLHF. This chain links TRBV14 with TRBJ1-6; TRBD1 might be the D (5 bases). The CDR3 is 17 amino acids. CDR1 SGHDN and CDR2 FVKESK come from the germline V gene. The V gene lost 4 bases and the J gene lost 6 bases, with 19 bases spanning the gap.

The chain combines TRBV14 with TRBJ1-1; D remains ambiguous. The CDR3 is made up of 15 amino acids. V was shortened by 7 bases and J by 2 bases, with 17 bases between the two germline ends. Germline loops: CDR1 SGHDN, CDR2 FVKESK. CDR3: CASTPTSRLNTEAFF. CDR3 DNA sequence: TGTGCCAGCACACCTACTTCTCGCTTAAACACTGAAGCTTTCTTT.

This clone has more than one count but fewer than ten. The V call is TRBV27, the J call TRBJ2-7; weak D call: TRBD1 (5 bases). The CDR3 extends over 16 amino acids. Germline CDR1 is MNHEY and CDR2 is SMNVEV (reference sequence). V was pared by 0 bases and J by 2 bases, with 14 bases between. The CDR3 spells CASSLSNGRVAYEQYF. CDR3 nucleotide sequence: TGTGCCAGCAGTTTATCCAACGGCAGGGTAGCCTACGAGCAGTACTTC.

This clone showed up many times. The chain couples TRBV5-1 to TRBJ2-5; D possibly corresponds to TRBD2 (5 bases). There are 13 residues in the CDR3. V lost 7 bases to trimming and J lost 6 bases, with 16 bases between them. Germline loops: CDR1 SGHRS, CDR2 YFSETQ. The CDR3 loop reads CASRGDLGQTQYF. CDR3 DNA sequence: TGCGCCAGCCGGGGAGACCTGGGCCAGACCCAGTACTTC. Supplemented by reference TRBV5-1 and TRBJ2-5, the full variable domain reads KAGVTQTPRYLIKTRGQQVTLSCSPISGHRSVSWYQQTPGQGLQFLFEYFSETQRNKGNFPGRFSGRQFSNSRSEMNVSTLELGDSALYLCASRGDLGQTQYFGPGTRLLVL.

About this clone itself: A read error may produce the germline difference seen at one junction end. V usage is TRBV6-1 and J usage is TRBJ1-2; no reliable D call. The CDR3 extends over 12 amino acids. Germline CDR1 reads MNHNS; CDR2 reads SASEGT. CDR3 loop: CASLQFNYGCTF. The CDR3 DNA is TGTGCCAGCTTACAGTTTAACTATGGCTGCACCTTC.

The gene calls are TRBV27 and TRBJ2-1, with TRBD2 matching over 13 bases. The germline gives CDR1 MNHEY, CDR2 SMNVEV (reference sequence). The CDR3 sequence is 14 residues long. The V and J ends lost 6 bases and 4 bases, in that order; junction bases with no gene match: 0. CDR3 residues: CASRLAGGYNEQFF. The CDR3 DNA reads as TGTGCCAGCAGACTAGCGGGGGGGTACAATGAGCAGTTCTTC.

J is TRBJ2-7 and V is TRBV4-1, with a weak D call TRBD2 (7 bases). V gave up 2 bases and J gave up 5 bases, with 16 bases separating them. Germline lookup yields CDR1 MGHRA and CDR2 YSYEKL. The CDR3 extends over 15 amino acids. CDR3 in DNA: TGCGCCAGCAGCCAATTGTGGCGGGGGCGCCACGAGCAGTACTTC. Translated: CASSQLWRGRHEQYF.

This clone showed up just a few times. The chain recombines TRBV27 with TRBJ1-4; maybe TRBD1 (6 bases). Per the germline V gene, CDR1 is MNHEY and CDR2 is SMNVEV (reference sequence). The V and J ends lost 1 base and 0 bases respectively, with 9 bases between them. CDR3 size: 16 residues. As DNA, the CDR3 is TGTGCCAGCAGTTTATGGGGGGCCTCAACTAATGAAAAACTGTTTTTT. Translation: CASSLWGASTNEKLFF.

The V and J genes are TRBV5-1 and TRBJ2-7, with 7 bases aligning to TRBD1. V dropped 4 bases and J dropped 7; count of bases not matched to a gene: 11. Germline V gives CDR1 SGHRS, CDR2 YFSETQ. This CDR3 region has 14 residues. The CDR3 loop reads CASSPRQGVGEQYF. CDR3 in DNA: TGCGCCAGCAGCCCTCGACAGGGTGTAGGGGAGCAGTACTTC.

The chain recombines TRBV27 with TRBJ2-1; no clear D. The CDR3 contains 13 residues. Deletions cut 5 bases from V and 4 bases from J, with 9 bases between. Looked up from germline, CDR1 is MNHEY and CDR2 is SMNVEV (reference sequence). The CDR3 DNA sequence: TGTGCCAGCAGTCGAAACAAATACAATGAGCAGTTCTTC. Its protein product is CASSRNKYNEQFF.

DNA of the CDR3: TGCGCCAGCAGCTCATCAGCAAATGGCTACACCTTC. Its translation is CASSSSANGYTF. The chain recombines TRBV5-1 with TRBJ1-2; the D is unclear. The CDR3 loop spans 12 amino acids. V was shortened by 3 bases and J by 6 bases, with 9 bases between the two germline ends. Per germline, CDR1 SGHRS and CDR2 YFSETQ.

The gene calls are TRBV19 and TRBJ2-2; possibly TRBD2 for D (7 bases). The CDR3 is 14 amino acids. Germline assignment: CDR1 LNHDA and CDR2 SQIVND (reference sequence). Trimming shortened V by 7 bases and J by 3 bases, and 12 bases separated the two germline ends. The CDR3 protein is CASKLGGDTGELFF. CDR3 coding DNA: TGTGCCAGTAAGCTAGGGGGGGACACCGGGGAGCTGTTTTTT.

The chain employs TRBV2 and TRBJ2-7, with 10 bases lining up with TRBD2. Looked up from germline, CDR1 is SNHLY and CDR2 is FYNNEI. This CDR3 comprises 14 residues. Trimming removed 4 bases from V and 6 bases from J; junction bases left unmatched: 6. The CDR3 loop is CASSGAGGPGEQYF. CDR3 coding DNA: TGTGCCAGCAGTGGAGCGGGAGGGCCGGGCGAGCAGTACTTC.

CDR3 sequence reads: CASSPRSGVGAAEQYF. Written as DNA, the CDR3 is TGTGCCAGCAGCCCTCGTTCGGGGGTCGGAGCGGCCGAGCAGTACTTC. This chain joins TRBV7-6 and TRBJ2-7, with D perhaps matching TRBD2 (6 bases). The germline V gene has CDR1 SGHVS and CDR2 FNYEAQ. The CDR3 runs 16 residues. V lost 5 bases to trimming and J lost 6 bases, with 23 bases between them.

The chain carries TRBV18 and TRBJ2-1; D possibly corresponds to TRBD2 (6 bases). Deletions cut 3 bases from V and 4 bases from J, with 16 bases between. The CDR3 length is 16 residues. CDR1 and CDR2 from the germline V gene are KGHSH and LQKENI. The CDR3 sequence: CASSPPGLSLYNEQFF. CDR3 DNA: TGTGCCAGCTCACCGCCGGGACTGTCATTATACAATGAGCAGTTCTTC.

The chain uses TRBV11-2 and TRBJ1-2, with D hard to call. CDR3 length: 13 amino acids. The germline V gene has CDR1 SGHAT and CDR2 FQNNGV. V gave up 1 base and J gave up 2 bases, with 5 bases separating them. In DNA form, the CDR3 reads TGTGCCAGCAGCTTAGCCAGAAACTATGGCTACACCTTC. It codes for CASSLARNYGYTF.

The rearrangement joins TRBV30 to TRBJ1-5; D might be TRBD1 (6 bases). The CDR3 is 13 amino acids. Trimming cost V 5 bases and J 0 bases, with 8 bases left between them. Germline CDR1 reads GTSNPN; CDR2 reads SVGIG (reference sequence). The CDR3 region has the DNA TGTGCCTGGCGAGGGGGTAGCAATCAGCCCCAGCATTTT. Its protein is CAWRGGSNQPQHF.

In its sample, this clone was seen a few times. This sequence joins TRBV19 and TRBJ1-2; possible D gene TRBD1, 5 bases. Germline-derived CDR1 and CDR2 are LNHDA and SQIVND (reference sequence). The CDR3 runs 14 residues. Trimming stripped 4 bases from V and 6 bases from J, with 15 bases between. Here the CDR3 reads CASSTGTGYDGYTF. The CDR3 DNA reads TGTGCCAGTAGTACCGGGACCGGGTATGATGGCTACACCTTC.

The rearrangement joins TRBV30 to TRBJ1-6; 8 bases are shared with TRBD1. Germline V gives CDR1 GTSNPN, CDR2 SVGIG (reference sequence). The CDR3 is 16 residues long. V lost 5 bases to trimming and J lost 12 bases; unmatched junction nucleotides: 18. As DNA, the CDR3 is TGTGCCTGGTATGGGGTGGACAGGGTCCCTGGAGGACCCCTCCACTTT. It translates to CAWYGVDRVPGGPLHF.

This clone came up once. V gene TRBV15 combines with J gene TRBJ1-6; D is unresolved. Germline CDR1 and CDR2: LNHNV and YYDKDF (reference sequence). V was pared by 1 base and J by 9 bases, with 7 bases between. The CDR3 sequence is 13 residues long. The DNA for the CDR3 is TGTGCCACCAGCAGAGTTCAGAGTTCACCCCTCCACTTT. Its translation: CATSRVQSSPLHF.

The count of this clone is one. The chain combines TRBV4-1 with TRBJ2-7; possible D gene TRBD1, 5 bases. With 1 base removed from V and 6 bases from J, the gap between germline ends came to 13 bases. This CDR3 contains 14 residues. Germline V gene data show CDR1 as MGHRA and CDR2 as YSYEKL. CDR3 amino acids: CASSQGSWGSEQYF. The CDR3 nucleotides are TGCGCCAGCAGCCAAGGGTCCTGGGGCAGCGAGCAGTACTTC.

This clone has just one count. The CDR3 protein is CASSLASGSLEGYGYTF. The CDR3 region has the DNA TGTGCCAGCAGCTTAGCTTCCGGAAGCCTCGAGGGCTATGGCTACACCTTC. This chain joins TRBV7-9 and TRBJ1-2, with no clear D. The CDR3 has 17 residues. V lost 0 bases to trimming and J lost 4 bases, with 18 bases between them. CDR1 and CDR2 (germline): SEHNR, FQNEAQ (reference sequence).

This clone appeared a single time. This chain links TRBV4-2 with TRBJ1-2, with TRBD1 identical over 8 bases. With 0 bases clipped from V and 4 bases from J, the junction kept 1 base outside the gene matches. Per the germline V gene, CDR1 is LGHNA and CDR2 is YNFKEQ. The CDR3 runs 14 residues. Here the CDR3 reads CASSQDRGLYGYTF. The DNA for the CDR3 is TGTGCCAGCAGCCAAGACAGGGGGCTCTATGGCTACACCTTC.

This clone has a handful of counts. The V call is TRBV19, the J call TRBJ1-2; D not resolved. CDR1 and CDR2 (germline): LNHDA, SQIVND (reference sequence). The CDR3 totals 11 residues. Between the trimmed V and J ends, which lost 3 bases and 5 bases, there was a span of 4 bases. Written as DNA, the CDR3 is TGTGCCAGTAGTATGCGATATGGCTACACCTTC. It codes for CASSMRYGYTF.

This clone showed up just once. The chain joins TRBV10-3 to TRBJ2-5; D ambiguous. The CDR3 has 13 residues. Germline CDR1 is ENHRY and CDR2 is SYGVKD. V lost 5 bases and J lost 3, with 10 bases in between. Here the CDR3 DNA reads TGTGCCATCAGTTTCGGGTCTGAAGAGACCCAGTACTTC. Translation: CAISFGSEETQYF.

This rearrangement joins TRBV11-2 to TRBJ2-7, with D hard to call. Per the germline V gene, CDR1 is SGHAT and CDR2 is FQNNGV. V gave up 4 bases and J gave up 3 bases, with 7 bases separating them. The CDR3 totals 12 residues. The CDR3 protein is CASSSDVYEQYF. In DNA, the CDR3 is TGTGCCAGCAGCTCGGACGTCTACGAGCAGTACTTC.